A selection of T cell receptor beta chains follows, all from one sample in a study of CD8+CD57+ T cells in acquired aplastic anemia. TCRdb analysed the reads with MiXCR anew, one entry per CDR3 protein. The sample consists of around 500,000 distinct CDR3 sequences, around a third of them appearing once. Sample: sorted CD4+, CD8+, or CD8+CD57+ T cells (not recorded which) from PBMCs. These receptors were taken from a human donor with aplastic anemia. Each CDR3 is given with its conserved first and last residue. D genes are given only for firm matches. Some rows mark clone size as missing; the rest say once, few, many or name a class of expanded clone.

>-|TRBV10-3|TRBJ1-4|-|14
CASSRGGFDEKLFF
TGTGCCAGCAGTAGGGGAGGGTTTGATGAAAAACTGTTTTTT
>-|TRBV29-1|TRBJ1-1|many|12
CSGQLDLHEAFF
TGCAGCGGTCAACTGGACCTACACGAGGCTTTCTTT
>-|TRBV7-2|TRBJ2-7|-|14
CASSVRRGSYEQYF
TGTGCCAGCAGCGTTCGCAGGGGCTCCTACGAGCAGTACTTC
>-|TRBV19|TRBJ1-2|many|12
CASSIRPAGYTF
TGTGCCAGTAGTATCCGTCCGGCGGGCTACACCTTC
>-|TRBV12-3/TRBV12-4|TRBJ1-5|many|12
CASRYFNQPQHF
TGTGCCAGCAGGTACTTCAATCAGCCCCAGCATTTT
>-|TRBV6-1|TRBJ1-5|few|15
CASSEFRDSNQPQHF
TGTGCCAGCAGTGAATTCCGGGACTCCAATCAGCCCCAGCATTTT
>TRBD2|TRBV20-1|TRBJ2-1|-|15
CSARDSGGASDEQFF
TGCAGTGCTAGAGATAGCGGGGGGGCCTCTGATGAGCAGTTCTTC
>TRBD1|TRBV10-3|TRBJ1-1|many|12
CAIQGANTEAFF
TGTGCCATACAGGGGGCGAACACTGAAGCTTTCTTT
>-|TRBV7-3|TRBJ2-7|-|13
CASRGSYAYEQYF
TGTGCCAGCAGGGGTAGCTACGCTTACGAGCAGTACTTC
>-|TRBV20-1|TRBJ2-7|many|13
CSASGLTRYEQYF
TGCAGTGCCTCGGGACTCACGAGATACGAGCAGTACTTC
>-|TRBV19|TRBJ1-2|-|15
CASSPVRREGYGYTF
TGTGCCAGCTCACCGGTTCGCAGGGAGGGCTATGGCTACACCTTC
>TRBD2|TRBV5-1|TRBJ2-7|-|17
CASSPGTGGGGTYEQYF
TGCGCCAGCAGCCCAGGGACTGGCGGGGGAGGTACCTACGAGCAGTACTTC
>TRBD1|TRBV29-1|TRBJ1-6|many|13
CSVGTGGNSPLHF
TGCAGCGTTGGAACAGGGGGCAATTCACCCCTCCACTTT
>TRBD2|TRBV20-1|TRBJ2-1|-|16
CSALGSTSGSYNEQFF
TGCAGTGCCCTAGGCTCTACTAGCGGATCATACAATGAGCAGTTCTTC
>TRBD2|TRBV7-3|TRBJ2-2|many|14
CASNLAGNTGELFF
TGTGCCAGCAATCTAGCGGGGAACACCGGGGAGCTGTTTTTT
>-|TRBV25-1|TRBJ1-4|many|16
CASSAYGGGIDEKLFF
TGTGCCAGCAGTGCGTATGGGGGAGGGATTGATGAAAAACTGTTTTTT
>-|TRBV15|TRBJ2-5|many|17
CATSREPPGALQETQYF
TGTGCCACCAGCAGAGAGCCTCCAGGGGCGCTTCAAGAGACCCAGTACTTC
>TRBD1|TRBV9|TRBJ1-1|many|15
CASSVAGRGHTEAFF
TGTGCCAGCAGCGTAGCTGGCAGGGGGCACACTGAAGCTTTCTTT
>-|TRBV9|TRBJ1-2|many|13
CASSTPQGRGYTF
TGTGCCAGCAGCACTCCACAGGGTCGGGGCTACACCTTC
>-|TRBV20-1|TRBJ2-1|-|12
CSARTRGNEQFF
TGCAGTGCTCGGACCCGTGGTAATGAGCAGTTCTTC
>TRBD1|TRBV7-3|TRBJ2-5|many|15
CASSLGQGTRETQYF
TGTGCCAGCAGCTTAGGACAGGGTACACGGGAGACCCAGTACTTC
>TRBD1|TRBV2|TRBJ2-1|-|11
CASSTGGEQFF
TGTGCCAGCAGTACAGGGGGCGAGCAGTTCTTC
>-|TRBV10-3|TRBJ1-6|few|14
CANKDGNYNSPLHF
TGTGCCAATAAGGACGGAAACTATAATTCACCCCTCCACTTT
>TRBD1|TRBV20-1|TRBJ2-5|many|13
CSAREGARETQYF
TGCAGTGCCCGTGAGGGGGCGCGGGAGACCCAGTACTTC
>-|TRBV29-1|TRBJ1-2|-|11
CSVGGVDGYTF
TGCAGCGTTGGGGGGGTTGATGGCTACACCTTC
>TRBD2|TRBV19|TRBJ2-2|-|14
CAWRLAGGTGELFF
TGTGCCTGGAGACTAGCGGGCGGGACCGGGGAGCTGTTTTTT
>-|TRBV6-5|TRBJ2-7|-|13
CASSYLMGHGQYF
TGTGCCAGCAGTTACCTGATGGGCCACGGGCAGTACTTC
>-|TRBV29-1|TRBJ1-2|-|12
CSVVAAGYGYTF
TGCAGCGTTGTAGCCGCGGGGTATGGCTACACCTTC
>-|TRBV20-1|TRBJ1-6|-|11
CSAMGRSPLHF
TGCAGTGCTATGGGCAGGTCACCCCTCCACTTT
>TRBD1|TRBV20-1|TRBJ2-7|few|13
CSASTGQGNEQYF
TGCAGTGCGTCAACGGGACAGGGCAACGAGCAGTACTTC
>TRBD1|TRBV11-2|TRBJ2-5|few|15
CASSLDQTGWETQYF
TGTGCCAGCAGCTTAGATCAGACAGGGTGGGAGACCCAGTACTTC
>TRBD1|TRBV9|TRBJ1-3|-|15
CASSSETGSGNTIYF
TGTGCCAGCAGCTCGGAGACAGGGTCTGGAAACACCATATATTTT
>-|TRBV6-5|TRBJ1-6|many|14
CASSYSPRDSPLHF
TGTGCCAGCAGTTACTCTCCCCGGGATTCACCCCTCCACTTT
>TRBD1|TRBV9|TRBJ1-4|-|17
CASSAGRGLPPSEKLFF
TGTGCCAGCAGCGCCGGGAGGGGGCTTCCCCCTTCTGAAAAACTGTTTTTT
>-|TRBV10-3|TRBJ1-3|-|18
CASSEARAGLNSGNTIYF
TGTGCCAGCAGTGAAGCTAGGGCAGGACTCAACTCTGGAAACACCATATATTTT
>-|TRBV24-1|TRBJ1-1|many|15
CATSDGQGKRTEAFF
TGTGCCACCAGTGATGGTCAGGGGAAAAGGACTGAAGCTTTCTTT
>-|TRBV7-9|TRBJ1-4|-|14
CASSLRATNEKLFF
TGTGCCAGCAGCTTGAGGGCAACTAATGAAAAACTGTTTTTT
>TRBD1|TRBV5-5|TRBJ2-2|-|16
CASTPTGAAPIGELFF
TGTGCCAGCACCCCGACAGGGGCGGCCCCCATCGGGGAGCTGTTTTTT
>-|TRBV20-1|TRBJ2-5|many|12
CSASRFQETQYF
TGCAGTGCCTCCCGGTTCCAAGAGACCCAGTACTTC
>TRBD1|TRBV10-3|TRBJ1-6|-|15
CAISVRQGDNSPLHF
TGTGCCATCAGTGTAAGACAGGGGGATAATTCACCCCTCCACTTT
>-|TRBV15|TRBJ1-2|once|15
CATSPSVGRSYGYTF
TGTGCCACCAGCCCGAGCGTGGGCCGATCCTATGGCTACACCTTC
>TRBD1|TRBV9|TRBJ1-1|-|15
CASSVGGQANTEAFF
TGTGCCAGCAGCGTAGGGGGACAGGCCAACACTGAAGCTTTCTTT
>-|TRBV12-5|TRBJ1-2|few|14
CASGLAAGYYGYTF
TGTGCTAGTGGTTTGGCCGCAGGGTACTATGGCTACACCTTC
>-|TRBV4-2|TRBJ2-3|few|15
CASSQDWQGTDTQYF
TGTGCCAGCAGCCAAGATTGGCAGGGCACAGATACGCAGTATTTT
>-|TRBV29-1|TRBJ2-1|-|14
CSVGGTQLNNEQFF
TGCAGCGTTGGAGGTACACAGCTTAACAATGAGCAGTTCTTC
>-|TRBV2|TRBJ1-6|-|13
CASIYEDNSPLHF
TGTGCCAGCATCTACGAAGATAATTCACCCCTCCACTTT
>-|TRBV2|TRBJ2-4|many|14
CASIQPLAKNIQYF
TGTGCCAGCATCCAGCCCTTAGCCAAAAACATTCAGTACTTC
>-|TRBV5-1|TRBJ1-2|many|16
CASSSTTSMGPSGYTF
TGCGCCAGCAGCTCGACCACCTCGATGGGGCCCAGCGGCTACACCTTC
>-|TRBV5-1|TRBJ2-3|-|15
CASSLEGFSTDTQYF
TGCGCCAGCAGCTTGGAAGGGTTCAGCACAGATACGCAGTATTTT
>-|TRBV12-5|TRBJ2-1|-|14
CASGFGRSINEQFF
TGTGCTAGTGGTTTTGGCCGCTCGATCAATGAGCAGTTCTTC
>TRBD1|TRBV12-3/TRBV12-4|TRBJ1-6|-|14
CASRPQGGNSPLHF
TGTGCCAGCAGGCCACAGGGGGGAAATTCACCCCTCCACTTT
>TRBD2|TRBV9|TRBJ2-1|-|16
CASSLFPSGSLYEQFF
TGTGCCAGCAGCCTTTTCCCCAGCGGGAGTTTGTATGAGCAGTTCTTC
>-|TRBV19|TRBJ1-2|-|14
CASSAPGPGVGYTF
TGTGCCAGCAGCGCCCCGGGACCCGGAGTTGGCTACACCTTC